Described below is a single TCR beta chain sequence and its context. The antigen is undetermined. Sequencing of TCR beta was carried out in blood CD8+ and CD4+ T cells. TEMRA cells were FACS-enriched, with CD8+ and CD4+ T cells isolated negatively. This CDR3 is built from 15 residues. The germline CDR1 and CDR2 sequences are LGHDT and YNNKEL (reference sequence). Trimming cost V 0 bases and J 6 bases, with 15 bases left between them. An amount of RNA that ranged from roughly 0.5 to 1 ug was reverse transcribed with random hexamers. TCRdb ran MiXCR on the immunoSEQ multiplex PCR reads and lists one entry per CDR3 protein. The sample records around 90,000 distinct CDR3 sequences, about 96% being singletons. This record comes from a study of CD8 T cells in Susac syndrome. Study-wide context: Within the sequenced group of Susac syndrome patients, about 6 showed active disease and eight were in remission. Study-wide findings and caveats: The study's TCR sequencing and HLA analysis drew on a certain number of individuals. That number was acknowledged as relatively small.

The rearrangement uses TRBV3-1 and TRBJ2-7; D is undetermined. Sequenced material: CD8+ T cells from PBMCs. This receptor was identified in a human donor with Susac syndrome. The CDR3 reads CASSQEAAGLGEQYF. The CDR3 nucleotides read TGTGCCAGCAGCCAAGAGGCCGCCGGTTTAGGCGAGCAGTACTTC.